The 24 T cell receptor beta chains listed next were all sequenced from one sample in a study of OX40 agonist ivuxolimab in advanced cancers. Only in-frame clones appear in the TCRdb table, and some are missing; sequencing was by immunoSEQ multiplex PCR. The sample holds some 30,000 clones, roughly 81% seen once. The sequenced sample was CD4+ or CD8+ T cells sorted from blood, obtained in a trial of the OX40 agonist ivuxolimab. All receptors derive from an adult with an advanced solid tumor such as melanoma, head and neck, liver or kidney cancer.

The V gene is TRBV15, the J gene TRBJ2-3, with TRBD1 identical over 7 bases. Trimming at V came to 6 bases and at J to 2 bases, leaving 5 bases not matched to a gene. The CDR3 sequence is 14 residues long. Germline CDR1 reads LNHNV; CDR2 reads YYDKDF (reference sequence). The CDR3 bases are TGTGCCACCAGGGGACAGTGGGACACAGATACGCAGTATTTT. Its protein product is CATRGQWDTDTQYF.

This sequence joins TRBV28 and TRBJ2-6, with 12 bases matching TRBD1. There are 18 residues in the CDR3. In germline, CDR1 is MDHEN, CDR2 SYDVKM. V trimming: 5 bases; J trimming: 3 bases; junction bases outside the gene matches: 8. CDR3 sequence: CASSPGQGAPSGANVLTF. The CDR3 region has the DNA TGTGCCAGCAGTCCGGGACAGGGGGCGCCCAGTGGGGCCAACGTCCTGACTTTC.

The V gene is TRBV27, the J gene TRBJ1-1; the D is unclear. This CDR3 has 14 residues. Trimming took 5 bases from V and 6 from J, leaving 16 bases between them. The germline gives CDR1 MNHEY, CDR2 SMNVEV (reference sequence). CDR3 nucleotides: TGTGCCAGCAGTCCAAGTGGGTTGTCCGCTGAAGCTTTCTTT. It specifies CASSPSGLSAEAFF.

The chain joins TRBV18 to TRBJ2-7; TRBD1 matches at 11 bases. With 6 bases clipped from V and 6 bases from J, the junction kept 7 bases outside the gene matches. The CDR3 is 14 amino acids. Per germline, CDR1 KGHSH and CDR2 LQKENI. The CDR3 sequence: CASSLGTGGSEQYF. DNA of the CDR3: TGTGCCAGCTCCCTGGGGACAGGGGGGTCCGAGCAGTACTTC.

The chain couples TRBV28 to TRBJ2-4; D is perhaps TRBD1 (5 bases). The CDR3 sequence is 12 residues long. The ends were cut back, 6 bases at V and 7 bases at J, with 10 bases in the middle. Germline V gives CDR1 MDHEN, CDR2 SYDVKM. CDR3 nucleotides: TGTGCCAGCAGCTCTCCAGGGAACATTCAGTACTTC. Its protein product is CASSSPGNIQYF.

As to this clone: This specimen includes other DNA sequences encoding the same CDR3. This chain links TRBV2 with TRBJ2-2; D unresolved. This CDR3 region has 12 residues. Germline V lookup: CDR1 SNHLY, CDR2 FYNNEI. V was cut by 5 bases and J by 3 bases, with 4 bases left in between. CDR3 loop: CASSLDTGELFF. Written as DNA, the CDR3 is TGTGCCAGCAGTTTAGACACCGGGGAGCTGTTTTTT.

The rearrangement joins TRBV4-1 to TRBJ2-3; 10 bases match TRBD1. The junction had 5 bases not matched to a gene; V was cut back by 0 bases and J by 2 bases. This CDR3 has 17 residues. Germline-derived CDR1 and CDR2 are MGHRA and YSYEKL. CDR3: CASSQDPGTGDTDTQYF. CDR3 in DNA: TGCGCCAGCAGCCAAGATCCCGGGACAGGGGACACAGATACGCAGTATTTT.

This rearrangement joins TRBV2 to TRBJ2-7; D is unresolved. Trimming removed 5 bases at V and 3 bases at J, with 5 bases between. CDR1 and CDR2 from the germline V gene are SNHLY and FYNNEI. The CDR3 is 11 amino acids. The CDR3 loop is CASSPNYEQYF. As DNA, the CDR3 is TGTGCCAGCAGTCCGAACTACGAGCAGTACTTC.

The chain is built from TRBV6-1 and TRBJ1-5, with 7 bases aligning to TRBD1. The trim removed 7 bases at V and 2 bases at J, leaving 8 bases unmatched. This CDR3 contains 15 residues. The germline CDR1 and CDR2 sequences are MNHNS and SASEGT. CDR3 loop: CASTPTGTRNQPQHF. In DNA form, the CDR3 reads TGTGCCAGCACCCCGACAGGGACACGCAATCAGCCCCAGCATTTT.

The J gene is TRBJ1-3, the V gene TRBV11-2; D is undetermined. Trimming stripped 3 bases from V and 0 bases from J, with 3 bases between. The CDR3 has 13 amino acids. Germline V CDR1 and CDR2: SGHAT, FQNNGV. For the CDR3, the DNA is TGTGCCAGCAGCTTTGGCTCTGGAAACACCATATATTTT. Its translation: CASSFGSGNTIYF.

The rearrangement uses TRBV5-4 and TRBJ2-4, with 8 bases aligning to TRBD2. Germline CDR1 reads SGHNT; CDR2 reads YYREEE (reference sequence). There are 17 residues in the CDR3. V lost 0 bases and J lost 0; bases outside the gene matches: 5. The CDR3 DNA follows: TGTGCCAGCAGCTTGGGAACTAGCGGAATAGCCAAAAACATTCAGTACTTC. This translates into CASSLGTSGIAKNIQYF.

The V and J genes are TRBV19 and TRBJ2-7; D is possibly TRBD1 (6 bases). V was trimmed by 6 bases and J by 2 bases, leaving 8 bases between them. This CDR3 region has 12 residues. Germline V lookup: CDR1 LNHDA, CDR2 SQIVND (reference sequence). CDR3 nucleotide sequence: TGTGCCAGTAGGGACAGCCCCTACGAGCAGTACTTC. Translating gives CASRDSPYEQYF.

The genes are TRBV28 and TRBJ2-5; D gene uncertain. CDR1 and CDR2 from the germline V gene are MDHEN and SYDVKM. The V end was cut by 7 bases, the J end by 5 bases, with 14 bases between. The CDR3 has 13 amino acids. The CDR3 is CASNPSRVETQYF. CDR3 nucleotide sequence: TGTGCCAGCAACCCCTCCCGGGTCGAGACCCAGTACTTC. The whole variable domain, filled in from reference TRBV28 and TRBJ2-5, reads DVKVTQSSRYLVKRTGEKVFLECVQDMDHENMFWYRQDPGLGLRLIYFSYDVKMKEKGDIPEGYSVSREKKERFSLILESASTNQTSMYLCASNPSRVETQYFGPGTRLLVL.

The chain combines TRBV7-9 with TRBJ2-5; 10 bases align to TRBD2. Germline V gives CDR1 SEHNR, CDR2 FQNEAQ (reference sequence). J was trimmed by 4 bases and V by 7 bases; bases with no gene match: 9. CDR3 length: 15 residues. CDR3 sequence (DNA): TGTGCCAGCACTGCCGGGACTAGCGCACGAGAGACCCAGTACTTC. Translating it yields CASTAGTSARETQYF. The whole variable domain, remainder taken from reference TRBV7-9 and TRBJ2-5, is DTGVSQNPRHKITKRGQNVTFRCDPISEHNRLYWYRQTLGQGPEFLTYFQNEAQLEKSRLLSDRFSAERPKGSFSTLEIQRTEQGDSAMYLCASTAGTSARETQYFGPGTRLLVL.

The chain has TRBV7-6 and TRBJ1-1, with 9 bases matching TRBD1. The V segment lost 5 bases and the J segment 3 bases; nucleotides outside the gene matches: 7. The CDR3 consists of 15 residues. Germline V gene lookup returns CDR1 SGHVS and CDR2 FNYEAQ. The DNA of the CDR3 is TGTGCCAGCAGCGGACCACAGGGGGCTGACACTGAAGCTTTCTTT. It codes for CASSGPQGADTEAFF.

This chain joins TRBV28 and TRBJ2-5; 7 bases map to TRBD2. Trimming cost V 5 bases and J 5 bases; bases outside gene matches: 11. Germline-derived CDR1 and CDR2 are MDHEN and SYDVKM. The CDR3 spans 15 residues. The CDR3 coding sequence is TGTGCCAGCAGTCCATCGTGGGGGGGTAGGGAGACCCAGTACTTC. Residues: CASSPSWGGRETQYF.

This chain connects TRBV30 to TRBJ2-5; weak D call: TRBD2 (6 bases). Germline V gene data show CDR1 as GTSNPN and CDR2 as SVGIG (reference sequence). The CDR3 loop spans 12 amino acids. Trimming removed 3 bases at V and 5 bases at J, with 10 bases between. The CDR3 region has the DNA TGTGCCTGGAGCGCGGGGCGGGAGACCCAGTACTTC. Its protein is CAWSAGRETQYF. Full variable domain (outside the CDR3, taken from reference TRBV30 and TRBJ2-5): SQTIHQWPATLVQPVGSPLSLECTVEGTSNPNLYWYRQAAGRGLQLLFYSVGIGQISSEVPQNLSASRPQDRQFILSSKKLLLSDSGFYLCAWSAGRETQYFGPGTRLLVL.

This chain uses TRBV30 with TRBJ1-5; tentatively, D is TRBD1 (5 bases). This CDR3 is built from 13 residues. V was clipped by 2 bases and J by 7 bases, with 12 bases between them. The germline CDR1 and CDR2 sequences are GTSNPN and SVGIG (reference sequence). The CDR3 loop reads CAWSTRQRQPQHF. The CDR3 DNA reads TGTGCCTGGAGTACAAGACAGAGACAGCCCCAGCATTTT.

Remarks on this clone: The sample holds other DNA sequences that translate to the same CDR3. This chain joins TRBV5-6 and TRBJ1-6; D uncertain. The V end was cut by 0 bases, the J end by 10 bases, with 8 bases between. This CDR3 is built from 13 residues. CDR1 SGHDT and CDR2 YYEEEE come from the germline V gene. The CDR3, as DNA: TGTGCCAGCAGCTTGGTAGAGGCCTCACCCCTCCACTTT. Translating it yields CASSLVEASPLHF.

V gene TRBV7-3 combines with J gene TRBJ1-2; tentative D call: TRBD1 (6 bases). V was shortened by 1 base and J by 0 bases, with 15 bases between the two germline ends. Germline CDR1 SGHTA, CDR2 FQGTGA. The CDR3 has 17 amino acids. CDR3 amino acids: CASSLRYRTEANYGYTF. The CDR3, as DNA: TGTGCCAGCAGCTTAAGATATCGGACAGAAGCTAACTATGGCTACACCTTC.

The genes are TRBV28 and TRBJ2-7; possibly TRBD1 for D (6 bases). This CDR3 is 14 amino acids long. Between the trimmed V and J ends, which lost 8 bases and 1 base, there was a span of 15 bases. Germline CDR1 is MDHEN and CDR2 is SYDVKM. The CDR3 is CASSPGTSSYEQYF. The CDR3 coding sequence is TGTGCCAGCTCGCCCGGGACATCTTCCTACGAGCAGTACTTC.

This clone was counted once. The chain carries TRBV10-1 and TRBJ2-2, with D possibly TRBD2 on 5 matching bases. Germline CDR1 WNHNN, CDR2 SYGVQD (reference sequence). V gave up 3 bases and J gave up 6 bases, with 20 bases separating them. This CDR3 has 17 amino acids. The CDR3 sequence: CASSDPRGGPRSGELFF. The CDR3, as DNA: TGCGCCAGCAGTGACCCCCGAGGCGGGCCACGATCCGGGGAGCTGTTTTTT.

The chain combines TRBV6-5 with TRBJ2-5; TRBD2 is a possible D gene (7 bases). This CDR3 has 16 residues. From germline, CDR1 is MNHEY and CDR2 SVGAGI. Trimming cost V 2 bases and J 2 bases, with 15 bases left between them. The CDR3 loop reads CASSYGGASAQETQYF. CDR3 coding DNA: TGTGCCAGCAGTTACGGGGGGGCCAGTGCACAAGAGACCCAGTACTTC.

This sequence joins TRBV19 and TRBJ1-5; D might be TRBD1 (5 bases). CDR3 length equals 12 residues. The germline V and J ends were trimmed by 7 bases and 4 bases, with 8 bases remaining between them. Germline CDR1 and CDR2: LNHDA and SQIVND (reference sequence). CDR3 bases: TGTGCCAGTACACGGGGGAATCAGCCCCAGCATTTT. Encoded protein: CASTRGNQPQHF.